The following is a T cell receptor (beta chain) sequence with its context. Its antigen specificity is not known. There are no base qualities to consult, and no much larger clone falls within one base. To prepare the library, PCR was applied. TCRdb names Illumina HiSeq 2500 as the instrument used. Molecular barcoding was employed in the preparation of TCR libraries, with unique molecular identifiers being used to normalize TCRbeta repertoire quantification. TCRdb cleaned the public reads at Q25 with fastp, built clones with MiXCR and kept in-frame beta chains. A single entry per CDR3 protein holds the most common genes and DNA from its merged rows. The sample table shows just under 550,000 distinct CDR3 sequences, and about 18% are seen once. The top ten constitute 2.5% to 3.5% of the sample. This record comes from a study of T-cell reconstitution after alpha-beta-depleted transplantation in children (TCRdb year 2016). Turning to the overall study: Using TCR repertoire profiling, the study quantitatively followed how T-cell immune reconstitution unfolded in children after TCRalphabeta/CD19-depleted allogeneic hematopoietic cell transplantation.

The germline V gene (reference sequence) sets CDR1 to MNHEY and CDR2 to SMNVEV. The CDR3 covers 11 residues, taking in both the cysteine and the phenylalanine. Only CDR3 DNA is held: 33 bases, read in frame from base 1. The germline ends are 14 bases apart after V is trimmed by 6 bases and J by 14 bases. This chain joins TRBV27 to TRBJ2-1; possibly the D gene is TRBD2, per 5 matching bases. The sequence came from a human donor who donated a stem cell graft to a child with acute lymphoblastic leukemia. The material was PBMCs from the stem cell graft donor, obtained from the stem cell graft. CDR3 loop: CASSPGSGEFF. The DNA is TGTGCCAGCAGCCCCGGAAGCGGCGAGTTCTTC.